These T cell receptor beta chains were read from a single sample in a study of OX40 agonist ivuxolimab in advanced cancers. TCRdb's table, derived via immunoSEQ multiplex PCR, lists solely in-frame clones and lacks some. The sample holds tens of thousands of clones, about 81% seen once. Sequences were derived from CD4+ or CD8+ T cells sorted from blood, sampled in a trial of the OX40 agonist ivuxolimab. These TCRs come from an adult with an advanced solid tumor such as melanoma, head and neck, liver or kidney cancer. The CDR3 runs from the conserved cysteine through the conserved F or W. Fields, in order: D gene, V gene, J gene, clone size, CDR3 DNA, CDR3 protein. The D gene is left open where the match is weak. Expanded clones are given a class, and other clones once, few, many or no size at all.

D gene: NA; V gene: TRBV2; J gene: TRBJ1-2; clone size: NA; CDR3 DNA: TGTGCCAGCAGTGAAATTCGGGGGGATTATGGCTACACCTTC; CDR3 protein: CASSEIRGDYGYTF
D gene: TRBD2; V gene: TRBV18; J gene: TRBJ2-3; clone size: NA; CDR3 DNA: TGTGCCAGCTCGCCCGAAGGGCGGGGGGGAGTAGATACGCAGTATTTT; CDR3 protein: CASSPEGRGGVDTQYF
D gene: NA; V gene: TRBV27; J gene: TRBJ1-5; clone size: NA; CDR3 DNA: TGTGCCAGCAGTTTCTTGGACGGTGGCAATCAGCCCCAGCATTTT; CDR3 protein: CASSFLDGGNQPQHF
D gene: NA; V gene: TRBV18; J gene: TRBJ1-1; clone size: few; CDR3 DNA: TGTGCCAGCTCCCTCGGGTCGAACACTGAAGCTTTCTTT; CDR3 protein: CASSLGSNTEAFF
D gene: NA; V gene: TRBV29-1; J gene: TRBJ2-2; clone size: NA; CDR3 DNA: TGCAGCGTTGGCAGGACGAACACCGGGGAGCTGTTTTTT; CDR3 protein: CSVGRTNTGELFF
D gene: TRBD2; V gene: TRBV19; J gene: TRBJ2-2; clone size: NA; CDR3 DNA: TGTGCCAGTAGTCTCCTAGCGGGGGGGCCGGGGCCCTCCGGGGAGCTGTTTTTT; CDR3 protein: CASSLLAGGPGPSGELFF
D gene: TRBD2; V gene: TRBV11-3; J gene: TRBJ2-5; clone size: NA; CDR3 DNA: TGTGCCAGCAGCCCCGGACTAGCGGAGACCCAGTACTTC; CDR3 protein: CASSPGLAETQYF
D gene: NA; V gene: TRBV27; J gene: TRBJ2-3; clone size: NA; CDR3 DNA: TGTGCCAGCAGTTGGGTAGGGGACACAGATACGCAGTATTTT; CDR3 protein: CASSWVGDTDTQYF
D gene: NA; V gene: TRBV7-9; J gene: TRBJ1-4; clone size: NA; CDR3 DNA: TGTGCCAGCAGCTTAGCGTCCAGTATGACAACTAATGAAAAACTGTTTTTT; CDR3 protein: CASSLASSMTTNEKLFF
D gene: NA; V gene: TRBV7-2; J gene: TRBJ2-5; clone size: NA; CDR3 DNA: TGTGCCAGCAGCACTTACTGGGCCTCCCAAGCCCGCTCAGAGACCCAGTACTTC; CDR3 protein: CASSTYWASQARSETQYF
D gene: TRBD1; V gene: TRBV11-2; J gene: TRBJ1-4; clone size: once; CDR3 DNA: TGTGCCAGCAGCTTAGCCGTCGTAATGGGACAGATTAATGAAAAACTGTTTTTT; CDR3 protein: CASSLAVVMGQINEKLFF
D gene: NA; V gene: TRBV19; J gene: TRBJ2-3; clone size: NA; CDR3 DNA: TGTGCCAGTAGCGACCGCGGGTGGGATACGCAGTATTTT; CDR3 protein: CASSDRGWDTQYF
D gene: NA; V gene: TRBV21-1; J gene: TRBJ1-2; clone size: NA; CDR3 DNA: TGTGCCAGCAGCAAAAACTGGGGGCGGACTAACTATGGCTACACCTTC; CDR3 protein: CASSKNWGRTNYGYTF
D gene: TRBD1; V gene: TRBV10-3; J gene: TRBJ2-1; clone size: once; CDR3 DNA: TGTGCCATCAGGGGGATCGGGACAGGGCCAAATGAGCAGTTCTTC; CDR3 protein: CAIRGIGTGPNEQFF
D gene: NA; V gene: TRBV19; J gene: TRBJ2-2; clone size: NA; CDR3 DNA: TGTGCCAGTAGGCGGTGGGGCGACACCGGGGAGCTGTTTTTT; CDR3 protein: CASRRWGDTGELFF
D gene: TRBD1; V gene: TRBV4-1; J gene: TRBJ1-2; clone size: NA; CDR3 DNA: TGCGCCAGCAGCCCGGCTGGACAGGGGGCGGGTGGCTACACCTTC; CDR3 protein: CASSPAGQGAGGYTF
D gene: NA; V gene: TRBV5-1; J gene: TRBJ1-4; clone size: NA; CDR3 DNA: TGCGCCAGCAGCTTGGCGGCGGGGACGGAAAAACTGTTTTTT; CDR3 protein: CASSLAAGTEKLFF
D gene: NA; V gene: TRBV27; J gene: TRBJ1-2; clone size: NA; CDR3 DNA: TGTGCCAGCAGTCACGGACCTCTCGATGGCTACACCTTC; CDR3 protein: CASSHGPLDGYTF
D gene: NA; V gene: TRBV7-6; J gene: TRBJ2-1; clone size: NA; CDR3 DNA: TGTGCCAGCAGCCGCGTCCCAGGACGGGGCAATGAGCAGTTCTTC; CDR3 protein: CASSRVPGRGNEQFF
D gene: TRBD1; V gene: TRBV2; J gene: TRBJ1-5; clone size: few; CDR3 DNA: TGTGCCAGCAGTGGGGAACAGGGGAATCAGCCCCAGCATTTT; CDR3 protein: CASSGEQGNQPQHF
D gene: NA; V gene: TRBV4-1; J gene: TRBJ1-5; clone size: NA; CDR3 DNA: TGCGCCAGCAGCCAAGTGGTACAGGGAATCGGCAATCAGCCCCAGCATTTT; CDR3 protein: CASSQVVQGIGNQPQHF
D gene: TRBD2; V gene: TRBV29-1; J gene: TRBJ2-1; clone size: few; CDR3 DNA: TGCAGCGCTGATTCACTAGCGGGGGGGCCCCCTTTGTTCTTC; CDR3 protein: CSADSLAGGPPLFF
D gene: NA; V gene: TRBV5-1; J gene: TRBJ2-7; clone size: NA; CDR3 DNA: TGCGCCAGCAGCTTGGGCTCTAGCGACGAGCAGTACTTC; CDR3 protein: CASSLGSSDEQYF
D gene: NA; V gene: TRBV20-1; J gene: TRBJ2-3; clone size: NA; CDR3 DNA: TGCAGTGCCGAGCCTAGCGATACGCAGTATTTT; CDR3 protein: CSAEPSDTQYF
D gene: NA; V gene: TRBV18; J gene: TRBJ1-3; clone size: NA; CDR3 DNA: TGTGCCAGCTCACAGGGTTCTGGAAACACCATATATTTT; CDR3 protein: CASSQGSGNTIYF
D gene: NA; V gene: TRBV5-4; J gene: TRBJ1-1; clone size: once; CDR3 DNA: TGTGCCAGCAGCTTGGCCGTGGTGGCAGGAGGAGCCCAGAACACTGAAGCTTTCTTT; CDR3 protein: CASSLAVVAGGAQNTEAFF
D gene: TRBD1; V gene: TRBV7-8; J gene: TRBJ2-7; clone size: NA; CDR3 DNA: TGTGCCAGCAGCTTCGGGACAGGCAGAACCTACGAGCAGTACTTC; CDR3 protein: CASSFGTGRTYEQYF
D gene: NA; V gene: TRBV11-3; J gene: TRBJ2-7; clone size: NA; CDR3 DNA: TGTGCCAGCAGCGAGGAGGGGGGCAGGGAGGGCGAGCAGTACTTC; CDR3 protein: CASSEEGGREGEQYF
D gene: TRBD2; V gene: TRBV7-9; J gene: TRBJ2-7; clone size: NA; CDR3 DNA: TGTGCCAGCAGTCCAGCGGGGTACTCCTACGAGCAGTACTTC; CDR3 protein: CASSPAGYSYEQYF
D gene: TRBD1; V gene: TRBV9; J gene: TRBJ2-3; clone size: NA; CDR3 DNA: TGTGCCAGCAGCTCCTCCGGGGTGACAGGGAGAGGTGCGGATACGCAGTATTTT; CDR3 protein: CASSSSGVTGRGADTQYF
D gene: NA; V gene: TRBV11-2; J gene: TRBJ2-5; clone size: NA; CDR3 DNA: TGTGCCAGCAGCCCAGGGCACCAAGAGACCCAGTACTTC; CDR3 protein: CASSPGHQETQYF
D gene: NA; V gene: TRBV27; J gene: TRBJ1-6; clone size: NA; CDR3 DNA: TGTGCCAGCAGTTTATCGGGGCGGAATTCACCCCTCCACTTT; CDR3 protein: CASSLSGRNSPLHF
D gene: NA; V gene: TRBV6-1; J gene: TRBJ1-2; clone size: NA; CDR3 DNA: TGTGCCAGCAGCGACGTTTGGGACCCTCATGGCTACACCTTC; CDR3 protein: CASSDVWDPHGYTF
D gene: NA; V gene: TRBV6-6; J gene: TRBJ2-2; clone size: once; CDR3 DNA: TGTGCCAGCAGTTACGGCCAGGGTGTCACCGGGGAGCTGTTTTTT; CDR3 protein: CASSYGQGVTGELFF
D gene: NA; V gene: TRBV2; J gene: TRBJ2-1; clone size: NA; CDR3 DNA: TGTGCCAGCAGCCTAGAGTCCTACAATGAGCAGTTCTTC; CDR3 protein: CASSLESYNEQFF
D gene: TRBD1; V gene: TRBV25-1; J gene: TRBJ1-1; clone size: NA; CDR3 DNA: TGTGCCAGCAGGGGAGACAGGGAGTGGACTGAAGCTTTCTTT; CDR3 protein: CASRGDREWTEAFF
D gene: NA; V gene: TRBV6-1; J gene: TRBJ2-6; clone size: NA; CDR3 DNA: TGTGCCAGCTCCAGGACGGGGGTTGGGGCCAACGTCCTGACTTTC; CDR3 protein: CASSRTGVGANVLTF
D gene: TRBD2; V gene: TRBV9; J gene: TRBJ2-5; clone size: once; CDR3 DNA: TGTGCCAGCAGCGTAGAGGAGCGGGGGGGAGAAGAGACCCAGTACTTC; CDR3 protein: CASSVEERGGEETQYF
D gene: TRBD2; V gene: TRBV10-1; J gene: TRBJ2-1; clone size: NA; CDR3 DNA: TGCGCCAGCAGTGACGGTGGTGCGGGGGGGTACAATGAGCAGTTCTTC; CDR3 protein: CASSDGGAGGYNEQFF
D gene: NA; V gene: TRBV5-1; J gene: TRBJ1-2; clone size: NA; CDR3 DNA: TGCGCCAGCAGCTTGGGGACAGATAACTATGGCTACACCTTC; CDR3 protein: CASSLGTDNYGYTF
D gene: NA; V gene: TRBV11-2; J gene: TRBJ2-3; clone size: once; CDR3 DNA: TGTGCCAGCAGCTTAGATACCCGGGGCACAGATACGCAGTATTTT; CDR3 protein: CASSLDTRGTDTQYF
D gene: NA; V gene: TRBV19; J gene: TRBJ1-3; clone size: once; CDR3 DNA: TGTGCCAGTAGTATTTCGCCCAGCTCTGGAAACACCATATATTTT; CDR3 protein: CASSISPSSGNTIYF
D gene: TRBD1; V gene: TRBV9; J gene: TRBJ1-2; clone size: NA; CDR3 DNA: TGTGCCAGCAGCGTAGCAGGGGGAGACTATGGCTACACCTTC; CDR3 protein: CASSVAGGDYGYTF
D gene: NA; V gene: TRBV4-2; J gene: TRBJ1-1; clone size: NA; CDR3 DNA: TGTGCCAGCAGCCAAGTCTGGGACGTCCGGAACACTGAAGCTTTCTTT; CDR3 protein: CASSQVWDVRNTEAFF
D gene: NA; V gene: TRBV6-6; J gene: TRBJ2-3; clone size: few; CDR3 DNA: TGTGCCAGCAGACCCTTACAGGGGGGGGGTACAGATACGCAGTATTTT; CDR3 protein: CASRPLQGGGTDTQYF
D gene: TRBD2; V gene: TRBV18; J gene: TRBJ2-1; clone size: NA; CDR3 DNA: TGTGCCAGCTCTACTAGCGGGGGTTTGAATGAGCAGTTCTTC; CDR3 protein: CASSTSGGLNEQFF
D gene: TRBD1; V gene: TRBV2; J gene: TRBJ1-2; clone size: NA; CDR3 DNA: TGTGCCAGCAGGGGACAGGGTGTACGGGGCTACACCTTC; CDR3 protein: CASRGQGVRGYTF
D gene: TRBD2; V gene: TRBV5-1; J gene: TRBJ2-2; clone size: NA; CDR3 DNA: TGCGCCAGCAGCTTGGCTAGCGGGAACACCGGGGAGCTGTTTTTT; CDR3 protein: CASSLASGNTGELFF
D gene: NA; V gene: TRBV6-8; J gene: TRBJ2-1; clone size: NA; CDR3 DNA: TGTGCCAGCAGCCCCCCGAGGGTCAAGGATGAGCAGTTCTTC; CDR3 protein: CASSPPRVKDEQFF
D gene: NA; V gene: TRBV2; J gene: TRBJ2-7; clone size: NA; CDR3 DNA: TGTGCCAGCACCCGGACTGTCTACGAGCAGTACTTC; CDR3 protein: CASTRTVYEQYF
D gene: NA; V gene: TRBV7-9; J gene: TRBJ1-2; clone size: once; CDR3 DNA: TGTGCCAGCAGCTTAGAGTCCCCAGGGGTCGGCTACACCTTC; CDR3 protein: CASSLESPGVGYTF
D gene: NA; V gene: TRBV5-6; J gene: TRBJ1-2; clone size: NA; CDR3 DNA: TGTGCCAGCAGCTCGTCGGGACAAGAGGTCTATGGCTACACCTTC; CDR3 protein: CASSSSGQEVYGYTF
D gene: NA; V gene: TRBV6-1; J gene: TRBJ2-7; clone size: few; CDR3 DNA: TGTGCCAGCAGTGAAGCGCCCTCCTACGAGCAGTACTTC; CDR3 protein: CASSEAPSYEQYF